The clone carrying this T cell receptor (beta chain) occurred once. Its antigen is not identified. Here immunoSEQ multiplex PCR was the method, and the copy in TCRdb shows in-frame clones only, minus some. Of around 100,000 clones listed, about 95% were seen once; the top ten hold roughly 0.9%. The source of the sample is a study of cytomegalovirus exposure and HLA in healthy donors. Notes on the study in general: Cytomegalovirus status was reportedly diagnosed by the classifier with high specificity and sensitivity. Generally TCR sequences proved uncommon, though certain public TCRs appeared in numerous donors.

The CDR3 is 14 residues long. From germline, CDR1 is SGHNT and CDR2 YYREEE (reference sequence). Trimming left V 0 bases short and J 7 bases short, with 13 bases between. This chain connects TRBV5-4 to TRBJ1-1, with D perhaps matching TRBD1 (5 bases). This receptor was identified in a woman between 18 and 29 years old in good health and CMV-seronegative. The sequenced sample was PBMCs. DNA for the CDR3: TGTGCCAGCAGCTTGGACGGAGGGAGGGGTGAAGCTTTCTTT. Residues: CASSLDGGRGEAFF.